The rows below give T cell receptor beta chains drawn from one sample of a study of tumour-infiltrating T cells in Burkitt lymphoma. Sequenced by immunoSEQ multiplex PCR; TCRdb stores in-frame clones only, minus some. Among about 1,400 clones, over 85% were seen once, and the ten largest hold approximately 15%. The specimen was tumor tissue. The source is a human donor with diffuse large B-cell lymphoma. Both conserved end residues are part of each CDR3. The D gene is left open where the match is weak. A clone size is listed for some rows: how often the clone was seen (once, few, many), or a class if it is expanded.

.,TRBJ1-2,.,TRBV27,TGTGCCAGCAGCCGAACAGGGAACTATGGCTACACCTTC,CASSRTGNYGYTF
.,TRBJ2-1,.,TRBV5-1,TGCGCCAGCAGCTTGGTTGGGAGCTCCTACAATGAGCAGTTCTTC,CASSLVGSSYNEQFF
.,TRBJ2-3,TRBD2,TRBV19,TGTGCCAGTAGTATACTAGCGGGAGGCACAGATACGCAGTATTTT,CASSILAGGTDTQYF
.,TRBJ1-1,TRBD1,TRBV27,TGTGCCAGCAGTCTAATTCAGGGGGCCACTGAAGCTTTCTTT,CASSLIQGATEAFF
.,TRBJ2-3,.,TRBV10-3,TGTGCCATCAGTGAGGTAGTCAGGGAAGGCACAGATACGCAGTATTTT,CAISEVVREGTDTQYF
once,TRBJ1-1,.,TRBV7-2,TGTGCCAGCAGCAGAGGGACGGTGAACACTGAAGCTTTCTTT,CASSRGTVNTEAFF
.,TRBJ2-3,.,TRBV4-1,TGCGCCAGCAGCCAAGCGCTAGCCGAAGATACGCAGTATTTT,CASSQALAEDTQYF
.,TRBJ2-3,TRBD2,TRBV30,TGTGCCTGGAGGACTAGCGGCAACACAGATACGCAGTATTTT,CAWRTSGNTDTQYF
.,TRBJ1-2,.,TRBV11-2,TGTGCCAGCAGCTTAGGCCAGAGAGTATGGAATGGCTACACCTTC,CASSLGQRVWNGYTF
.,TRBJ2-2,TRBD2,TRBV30,TGTGCCTGGAGTCCCTTCTCTAGCGGGAGTGGGCACGGGGAGCTGTTTTTT,CAWSPFSSGSGHGELFF
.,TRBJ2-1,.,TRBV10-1,TGCGCCAGCAGTGAGGGACTGCGACCCAATGAGCAGTTCTTC,CASSEGLRPNEQFF
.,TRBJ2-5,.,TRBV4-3,TGCGCCAGCAGCCAAGATTATTGGGGGGCAGGGGAGACCCAGTACTTC,CASSQDYWGAGETQYF
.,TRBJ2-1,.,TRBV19,TGTGCCAGTAGTATTACCGCCTCAGGTGAGCAGTTCTTC,CASSITASGEQFF
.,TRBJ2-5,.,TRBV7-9,TGTGCCAGCAGCTTAGAGTTTGGGCCTAAAGAGACCCAGTACTTC,CASSLEFGPKETQYF
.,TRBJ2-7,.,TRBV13,TGTGCCAGCAGCTTAAGACCCTACGAGCAGTACTTC,CASSLRPYEQYF
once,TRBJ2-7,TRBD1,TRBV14,TGTGCCAGCAGCCAAGTTAGGGGACAGGGTGTCCACGAGCAGTACTTC,CASSQVRGQGVHEQYF
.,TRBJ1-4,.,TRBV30,TGTGCCTGGAGAGCCGGGACTTTGTCCGTAACTAATGAAAAACTGTTTTTT,CAWRAGTLSVTNEKLFF
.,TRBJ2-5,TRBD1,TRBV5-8,TGTGCCAGCTCAAGGGACAGGGCAGTCAGGCAAGAGACCCAGTACTTC,CASSRDRAVRQETQYF
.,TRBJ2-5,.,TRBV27,TGTGCCAGCTCCAAACGCGAGGGTTGGGAGACCCAGTACTTC,CASSKREGWETQYF
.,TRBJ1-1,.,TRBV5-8,TGTGCCAGCGGGGCGGGGAACACTGAAGCTTTCTTT,CASGAGNTEAFF
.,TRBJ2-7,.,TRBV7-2,TGTGCCAGCAGCCACACCCCCGACTTATACTACGAGCAGTACTTC,CASSHTPDLYYEQYF
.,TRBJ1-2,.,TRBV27,TGTGCCAGCAGTAACGGCCATGGCTACACCTTC,CASSNGHGYTF
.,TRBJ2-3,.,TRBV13,TGTGCCAGCAGCATCCGGGACACAGATACGCAGTATTTT,CASSIRDTDTQYF
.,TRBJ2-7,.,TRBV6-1,TGTGCCAGCAGTGAAGCGGATTACGAGCAGTACTTC,CASSEADYEQYF
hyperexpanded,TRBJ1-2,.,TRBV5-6,TGTGCCAGCAGCGCCGAGGGGGAGGGAGTCTATGGCTACACCTTC,CASSAEGEGVYGYTF
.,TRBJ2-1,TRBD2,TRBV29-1,TGCAGCGTTGATGGGGCTAGCGGAAGCTCCTACAATGAGCAGTTCTTC,CSVDGASGSSYNEQFF
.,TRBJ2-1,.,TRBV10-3,TGTGCCATCAGTGAGTGGGGGGTTATTGTGAATGAGCAGTTCTTC,CAISEWGVIVNEQFF
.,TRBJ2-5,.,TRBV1,TGCACCAGCAGCCACGAGCGGGAGCCGCCGCGTGAAGAGTACTTC,CTSSHEREPPREEYF
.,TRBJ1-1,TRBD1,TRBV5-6,TGTGCCAGCAGCCTAGCCTTCTACAGGGGGAGGACTTTCTTT,CASSLAFYRGRTFF
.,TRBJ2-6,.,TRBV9,TGTGCCAGCAACAATAGGTACAAACAAAGTCGGGCCAACGTCCTGACTTTC,CASNNRYKQSRANVLTF
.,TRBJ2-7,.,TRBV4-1,TGCGCCAGCAGCCAAGAAAGGGGAGTAGAGCAGTACTTC,CASSQERGVEQYF
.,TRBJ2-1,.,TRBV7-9,TGTGCCAGCACCCCCTGGGCGGAGCAGTTCTTC,CASTPWAEQFF
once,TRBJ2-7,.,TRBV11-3,TGTGCCAGCAGCTTAGGACAGGGAGGTCTCTACGAGCAGTACTTC,CASSLGQGGLYEQYF
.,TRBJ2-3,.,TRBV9,TGTGCCAGCAGCGTAAGCGCCCCCGGAGATACGCAGTATTTT,CASSVSAPGDTQYF
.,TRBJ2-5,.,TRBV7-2,TGTGCCCGTCCAGGGGAGGAGACCCAGTACTTC,CARPGEETQYF
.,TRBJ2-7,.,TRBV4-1,TGCGCCAGCAGCCATTTCGAGACAGCCTACGAGCAGTACTTC,CASSHFETAYEQYF
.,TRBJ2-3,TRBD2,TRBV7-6,TGTGCCAGCAGCTTAACTCCTAGCGGGGGGGCAGATACGCAGTATTTT,CASSLTPSGGADTQYF
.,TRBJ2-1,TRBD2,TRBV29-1,TGCAGCTCAAAACTAGGGACTAGCGGGAGGGTCTCCTACAATGAGCAGTTCTTC,CSSKLGTSGRVSYNEQFF
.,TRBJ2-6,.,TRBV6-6,TGTGCCAGCAGCAACAGGGAGGCTGGGGCCAACGTCCTGACTTTC,CASSNREAGANVLTF
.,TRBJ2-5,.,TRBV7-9,TGTGCCAGTCCGCACCAGGGGAATGGAGAGACCCAGTACTTC,CASPHQGNGETQYF
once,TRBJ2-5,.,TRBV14,TGTGCCAGCAGCACTAGCCAGGCCCTTAGGTCCCAAGAGACCCAGTACTTC,CASSTSQALRSQETQYF
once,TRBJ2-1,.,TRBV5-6,TGTGCCAGCAGCTTTCGGTTTTTGTTCGGGGGCTACAATGAGCAGTTCTTC,CASSFRFLFGGYNEQFF
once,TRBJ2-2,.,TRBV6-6,TGTGCCAGCAGTTATGGGGGAGTCAGGGAGCTGTTTTTT,CASSYGGVRELFF
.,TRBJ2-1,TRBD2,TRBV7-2,TGTGCCAGCAGCTTGTATTCTAGCGGCCAGGATGAGCAGTTCTTC,CASSLYSSGQDEQFF
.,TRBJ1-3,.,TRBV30,TGTGCCTGGAGGCCTAGGGGACGCTCTGGAAACACCATATATTTT,CAWRPRGRSGNTIYF
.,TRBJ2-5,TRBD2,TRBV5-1,TGCGCCAGCAGCTTGGCGGCTAGCGGGGGACAAGAGACCCAGTACTTC,CASSLAASGGQETQYF
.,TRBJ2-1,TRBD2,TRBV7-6,TGTGCCAGCAGCTCTAGACTAGCCGTGTATCGTGAGCAGTTCTTC,CASSSRLAVYREQFF
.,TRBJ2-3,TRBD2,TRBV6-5,TGTGCCAGCAGCTTAGCGGGAGGGGGGACAGATACGCAGTATTTT,CASSLAGGGTDTQYF